One sample yielded the 21 T cell receptor beta chains listed below, sequenced in a study of T-cell reconstitution after alpha-beta-depleted transplantation in children. Library preparation (for TCRbeta) was performed with unique molecular identifiers. TCRdb independently ran MiXCR on the PCR reads; one entry per CDR3 protein. The sample lists about a million distinct CDR3 sequences, about 29% occurring once. The sample in question was PBMCs, mostly from graft donor cells, obtained 360 days after TCRalphabeta/CD19-depleted stem cell transplant. The receptor set was obtained from a boy in the first two years of life who had a stem cell transplant for SCID, so the T cells may come from the graft donor.

This clonotype appeared a few times. V and J are TRBV30 and TRBJ2-5; D is uncertain. CDR1 and CDR2 (germline): GTSNPN, SVGIG (reference sequence). CDR3 length: 11 amino acids. The V and J ends lost 4 bases and 1 base respectively, with 4 bases between them. CDR3 protein: CAWMRQETQYF. DNA for the CDR3: TGTGCCTGGATGCGCCAAGAGACCCAGTACTTC.

This clonotype appeared a few times. The chain employs TRBV12-3 or TRBV12-4 and TRBJ2-1; TRBD1 matches 9 bases. This CDR3 comprises 15 residues. J was trimmed by 4 bases and V by 8 bases; bases with no gene match: 9. The CDR3 DNA reads TGTGCCAGCCAGGACCGGGACAGGGTATACAATGAGCAGTTCTTC. It specifies CASQDRDRVYNEQFF.

The genes are TRBV15 and TRBJ2-2, with D perhaps TRBD1 (6 bases). Trimming left V 1 base short and J 1 base short, with 10 bases between. The germline V gene encodes CDR1 LNHNV and CDR2 YYDKDF (reference sequence). The CDR3 is 16 amino acids. The chain's CDR3 is CATSRGTDMNTGELFF. Written as DNA, the CDR3 is TGTGCCACCAGCAGAGGGACAGACATGAACACCGGGGAGCTGTTTTTT.

This clonotype was found a few times. The chain couples TRBV20-1 to TRBJ1-2; D call uncertain. Germline V lookup: CDR1 DFQATT, CDR2 SNEGSKA (reference sequence). The CDR3 runs to 14 residues. The V end lost 4 bases, the J end lost 0 bases, and 12 bases lay between the germline ends. The CDR3, as DNA: TGCAGTGCTACAAGACGGAGAGCTAACTATGGCTACACCTTC. This encodes CSATRRRANYGYTF.

The chain has TRBV20-1 and TRBJ2-7; D perhaps matches TRBD1 (6 bases). The CDR3 has 13 amino acids. Germline lookup yields CDR1 DFQATT and CDR2 SNEGSKA (reference sequence). Trimming took 1 base from V and 2 from J, leaving 9 bases between them. In DNA form, the CDR3 reads TGCAGTGCTAGAGCCGACAGGCCCTACGAGCAGTACTTC. Translating it yields CSARADRPYEQYF.

The CDR3 sequence: CASSPSPVPDTQYF. The CDR3 DNA follows: TGTGCCAGCTCACCGAGTCCGGTCCCAGATACGCAGTATTTT. The chain couples TRBV18 to TRBJ2-3; D is uncertain. V was cut by 3 bases and J by 4 bases, with 11 bases left in between. The CDR3 runs to 14 residues. Germline-derived CDR1 and CDR2 are KGHSH and LQKENI.

Concerning this clonotype: The germline gene is not matched at one end of the junction; a read error may be the cause. The rearrangement links TRBV12-3 or TRBV12-4 to TRBJ2-7; the D is unclear. CDR3 length: 14 amino acids. CDR3 protein: CASSFKGSSYEQYF. CDR3 nucleotides: TGTGCCAGCAGTTTTAAGGGTTCCTCCTACGAGCAGTATTTC.

The gene calls are TRBV2 and TRBJ1-1; D call uncertain. Germline CDR1 SNHLY, CDR2 FYNNEI. V was trimmed by 8 bases and J by 6 bases, leaving 10 bases between them. The CDR3 contains 11 residues. This chain's CDR3 is CASRGPAEAFF. The DNA for the CDR3 is TGTGCCAGCCGGGGTCCAGCTGAAGCTTTCTTT.

This clonotype was found a few times. This rearrangement joins TRBV15 to TRBJ1-2; TRBD1 might be the D (6 bases). Germline V gene data show CDR1 as LNHNV and CDR2 as YYDKDF (reference sequence). The V end was cut by 3 bases, the J end by 4 bases, with 12 bases between. This CDR3 has 14 residues. The CDR3 DNA is TGTGCCACCAGCAGCAGACAGGACCTCTATGGCTACACCTTC. Translated: CATSSRQDLYGYTF.

V and J are TRBV11-2 and TRBJ2-4; D is undetermined. Germline-derived CDR1 and CDR2 are SGHAT and FQNNGV. This CDR3 spans 16 amino acids. Trimming removed 5 bases at V and 1 base at J, with 15 bases between. CDR3 sequence (DNA): TGTGCCAGCAGCCCGCGGACGTCTAGGGCCAAAAACATTCAGTACTTC. As protein: CASSPRTSRAKNIQYF. Filled out from reference TRBV11-2 and TRBJ2-4, the complete variable domain reads EAGVAQSPRYKIIEKRQSVAFWCNPISGHATLYWYQQILGQGPKLLIQFQNNGVVDDSQLPKDRFSAERLKGVDSTLKIQPAKLEDSAVYLCASSPRTSRAKNIQYFGAGTRLSVL.

CDR3 sequence reads: CASSLVRGADTQYF. The CDR3 DNA follows: TGTGCCAGCAGCCTCGTCAGGGGCGCGGATACGCAGTATTTT. V is TRBV11-2 and J is TRBJ2-3, with a tentative D call TRBD1 (6 bases). The ends were cut back, 5 bases at V and 6 bases at J, with 15 bases in the middle. There are 14 residues in the CDR3. Looked up from germline, CDR1 is SGHAT and CDR2 is FQNNGV. The entire variable domain, with the rest obtained from reference TRBV11-2 and TRBJ2-3, is as follows: EAGVAQSPRYKIIEKRQSVAFWCNPISGHATLYWYQQILGQGPKLLIQFQNNGVVDDSQLPKDRFSAERLKGVDSTLKIQPAKLEDSAVYLCASSLVRGADTQYFGPGTRLTVL.

In its sample, this clonotype was seen a few times. The V and J genes are TRBV9 and TRBJ2-3; perhaps TRBD1 as D (6 bases). Germline V gene sequence: CDR1 SGDLS, CDR2 YYNGEE. V lost 3 bases to trimming and J lost 0 bases, with 11 bases between them. CDR3 length: 15 residues. CDR3: CASSALGASTDTQYF. CDR3 in DNA: TGTGCCAGCAGCGCCCTGGGGGCTAGCACAGATACGCAGTATTTT. Using reference TRBV9 and TRBJ2-3 for the parts outside the CDR3, the full variable domain is DSGVTQTPKHLITATGQRVTLRCSPRSGDLSVYWYQQSLDQGLQFLIQYYNGEERAKGNILERFSAQQFPDLHSELNLSSLELGDSALYFCASSALGASTDTQYFGPGTRLTVL.

This CDR3 is CASSFDPGTEAFF. The CDR3 nucleotides read TGTGCCAGCTCATTCGACCCGGGAACTGAAGCTTTCTTT. The J gene is TRBJ1-1, the V gene TRBV18; D unresolved. The V end was cut by 5 bases, the J end by 5 bases, with 12 bases between. The germline V gene encodes CDR1 KGHSH and CDR2 LQKENI. There are 13 residues in the CDR3.

The rearrangement joins TRBV5-1 to TRBJ2-2; D unclear. CDR3 length equals 15 residues. Germline CDR1 and CDR2: SGHRS and YFSETQ. Trimming shortened V by 5 bases and J by 1 base, and 12 bases separated the two germline ends. CDR3 in amino acids: CASRPGIENTGELFF. As DNA, the CDR3 is TGCGCCAGCAGGCCTGGGATAGAGAACACCGGGGAGCTGTTTTTT.

Points on this clonotype: A much larger clone differs from this one at a single base, so this may be a read error. The chain joins TRBV9 to TRBJ2-7; 12 nucleotides agree with TRBD1. Judging by the DNA end, TRBJ2-1 fits better; the J call may be wrong. This CDR3 has 18 residues. Germline V gene data show CDR1 as SGDLS and CDR2 as YYNGEE. The CDR3 DNA follows: TGTGCCAGCAGCCCAATAGACTTATTGGGGACAGGGGGCCCCGAGCAGTTCTTC. Its protein product is CASSPIDLLGTGGPEQFF.

This clonotype was detected once. The chain employs TRBV7-2 and TRBJ2-3, with 8 bases identical to TRBD2. In germline, CDR1 is SGHTA, CDR2 FQGNSA. The CDR3 is 17 residues long. The ends lost 6 bases at V and 2 bases at J; junction bases unmatched: 13. CDR3 residues: CASSFQLLAETTDTQYF. CDR3 coding DNA: TGTGCCAGCAGTTTCCAATTACTAGCGGAAACCACAGATACGCAGTATTTT.

This rearrangement joins TRBV12-3 or TRBV12-4 to TRBJ2-7; the match to TRBD1 covers 9 bases. The CDR3 loop spans 16 amino acids. The trim removed 6 bases at V and 2 bases at J, leaving 11 bases unmatched. CDR3 sequence reads: CASSSGDRAFPYEQYF. The CDR3 nucleotides are TGTGCCAGCAGCTCTGGGGACAGGGCGTTTCCCTACGAGCAGTACTTC.

The chain combines TRBV12-2 with TRBJ2-5; the DNA was not used to check the table's D call, TRBD2. TRBV12-2 is shown as a pseudogene. The CDR3 length is 13 residues. The CDR3 bases are TGTGCAAGTCCCGGGAGGGAGGGAGAGACCCAGTACTTC. Amino acid sequence: CASPGREGETQYF.

This chain connects TRBV29-1 to TRBJ1-1, with unresolved D. Trimming shortened V by 3 bases and J by 0 bases, and 11 bases separated the two germline ends. CDR3 length equals 14 residues. CDR1 and CDR2 (germline): SQVTM, ANQGSEA. The CDR3 sequence: CSVEPGPVNTEAFF. Here the CDR3 DNA reads TGCAGCGTTGAGCCCGGCCCTGTGAACACTGAAGCTTTCTTT. Variable domain in full (rest from reference TRBV29-1 and TRBJ1-1): SAVISQKPSRDICQRGTSLTIQCQVDSQVTMMFWYRQQPGQSLTLIATANQGSEATYESGFVIDKFPISRPNLTFSTLTVSNMSPEDSSIYLCSVEPGPVNTEAFFGQGTRLTVV.

This clonotype has more than one count but fewer than ten. The chain employs TRBV5-1 and TRBJ2-5; D is possibly TRBD2 (5 bases). The CDR3 sequence is 16 residues long. The V gene's germline CDR1 is SGHRS and CDR2 YFSETQ. Trimming cost V 4 bases and J 8 bases, with 24 bases left between them. This CDR3 reads CASSAEGSARKNTQYF. The CDR3 DNA reads TGCGCCAGCAGCGCCGAGGGAAGCGCTCGAAAGAATACCCAGTACTTC. Filled out from reference TRBV5-1 and TRBJ2-5, the complete variable domain reads KAGVTQTPRYLIKTRGQQVTLSCSPISGHRSVSWYQQTPGQGLQFLFEYFSETQRNKGNFPGRFSGRQFSNSRSEMNVSTLELGDSALYLCASSAEGSARKNTQYFGPGTRLLVL.

The chain combines TRBV2 with TRBJ2-2; 7 nucleotides agree with TRBD1. There are 14 residues in the CDR3. Trimming at V came to 6 bases and at J to 5 bases, leaving 6 bases not matched to a gene. Germline-derived CDR1 and CDR2 are SNHLY and FYNNEI. The CDR3 nucleotides read TGTGCCAGCAGGGACAGGCAGCGGACCGGGGAGCTGTTTTTT. Protein: CASRDRQRTGELFF. Full variable domain (missing parts from reference TRBV2 and TRBJ2-2): EPEVTQTPSHQVTQMGQEVILRCVPISNHLYFYWYRQILGQKVEFLVSFYNNEISEKSEIFDDQFSVERPDGSNFTLKIRSTKLEDSAMYFCASRDRQRTGELFFGEGSRLTVL.